One and the same sample provided the 19 T cell receptor beta chains below, sequenced in a study of identical twins. TCRdb reprocessed the 5' RACE reads via MiXCR and lists one record per CDR3 protein. Here the sample spans 240,000 or so distinct CDR3 sequences, more than 9.5% being singletons. These records were also assigned to another study, of yellow fever vaccine responses in identical twins.

The sequencing input was memory (CD45RO+) T cells sorted from blood. These receptors originate from a woman aged 18-29 years in good health.

This clonotype was found many times. Relative to the germline gene, one junction end is altered; a read error may explain this. The chain recombines TRBV12-3 or TRBV12-4 with TRBJ2-3, with 10 bases lining up with TRBD2. The CDR3 is 14 residues long. CDR3 protein: CASSVAGGSDTQYF. The CDR3, as DNA: TGTGCCAGCAGTGTAGCGGGAGGATCGGATACGCAGTATTTT.

The chain joins TRBV11-2 to TRBJ2-3, with D perhaps TRBD1 (6 bases). This CDR3 comprises 19 residues. Germline V CDR1 and CDR2: SGHAT, FQNNGV. Trimming removed 1 base from V and 1 base from J, with 21 bases in between. The CDR3 spells CASSLGGPRFVGRTDTQYF. In DNA form, the CDR3 reads TGTGCCAGCAGCTTAGGGGGGCCCCGGTTTGTAGGGCGCACAGATACGCAGTATTTT.

This clonotype showed up just a few times. J is TRBJ1-4 and V is TRBV5-1, with D maybe TRBD1 (5 bases). The length of the CDR3 is 13 residues. Trimming stripped 4 bases from V and 8 bases from J, with 12 bases between. CDR1 and CDR2 (germline): SGHRS, YFSETQ. The CDR3 sequence is CASSARGGEKLFF. The CDR3 DNA reads TGCGCCAGCAGCGCCCGTGGGGGAGAAAAACTGTTTTTT.

This clonotype was picked up a small number of times. The V call is TRBV29-1, the J call TRBJ2-3; a possible D gene is TRBD1 (5 bases). Germline V gene data show CDR1 as SQVTM and CDR2 as ANQGSEA. This CDR3 region has 13 residues. V shed 3 bases and J shed 1 base, with 8 bases lying between them. The DNA of the CDR3 is TGCAGCGTTGACAGGGCAGGCACAGATACGCAGTATTTT. Translated, it gives CSVDRAGTDTQYF.

The rearrangement joins TRBV15 to TRBJ1-2; possible D gene TRBD1, 5 bases. The CDR3 runs to 14 residues. Germline V gene lookup returns CDR1 LNHNV and CDR2 YYDKDF (reference sequence). The ends were cut back, 0 bases at V and 7 bases at J, with 12 bases in the middle. The CDR3 nucleotides read TGTGCCACCAGCAGAGATGTGGCAGGGATTGGCTACACCTTC. Protein: CATSRDVAGIGYTF.

Of note for this clonotype: Mismatch with germline at one junction end may stem from a read error. The chain joins TRBV6-2 or TRBV6-3 to TRBJ2-7, with D perhaps matching TRBD2 (6 bases). CDR1 and CDR2 from the germline V gene are MNHEY and SVGEGT. The CDR3 sequence is 15 residues long. CDR3 amino acids: CASSLGGSGAYGQYF. The CDR3 DNA reads as TGTGCCAGCAGCCTCGGCGGTAGCGGAGCCTACGGGCAGTACTTC.

This clonotype was seen a handful of times. V is TRBV6-1 and J is TRBJ1-5, with D unclear. The V end was cut by 1 base, the J end by 6 bases, with 1 base between. Germline V gene lookup returns CDR1 MNHNS and CDR2 SASEGT. CDR3 length: 11 amino acids. The CDR3 DNA follows: TGTGCCAGCAGTGAAGTTCAGCCCCAGCATTTT. This codes for CASSEVQPQHF.

The gene calls are TRBV5-6 and TRBJ2-2, with 16 positions matching TRBD2. The CDR3 has 18 residues. Germline V gene sequence: CDR1 SGHDT, CDR2 YYEEEE. V gave up 4 bases and J gave up 3 bases; unmatched junction bases: 6. CDR3 DNA: TGTGCCAGCAGCGGGACTAGCGGGAGGGCTGGAGACACCGGGGAGCTGTTTTTT. Its protein is CASSGTSGRAGDTGELFF.

This clonotype was seen many times. V and J are TRBV20-1 and TRBJ2-2; 7 nucleotides align to TRBD1. The CDR3 length is 14 residues. With 4 bases clipped from V and 7 bases from J, the junction kept 9 bases outside the gene matches. CDR1 is DFQATT and CDR2 is SNEGSKA in the germline V gene (reference sequence). The CDR3 region has the DNA TGCAGTGCTAAACGACAGGGTTACGGCGGGGAGCTGTTTTTT. Protein product: CSAKRQGYGGELFF.

The chain has TRBV2 and TRBJ2-2, with D possibly being TRBD1 (5 bases). The V end was cut by 9 bases, the J end by 4 bases, with 18 bases between. CDR3 length: 15 residues. CDR1 and CDR2 from the germline V gene are SNHLY and FYNNEI. The CDR3 coding sequence is TGTGCCAGTAAGGGTCCAGGGTCGGGCACCGGGGAGCTGTTTTTT. Translating gives CASKGPGSGTGELFF.

This clonotype was counted ten times or more. The rearrangement links TRBV19 to TRBJ2-1; perhaps TRBD2 as D (5 bases). V was trimmed by 6 bases and J by 7 bases, leaving 22 bases between them. This CDR3 spans 16 amino acids. Germline values: CDR1 LNHDA, CDR2 SQIVND (reference sequence). For the CDR3, the DNA is TGTGCCAGTAGGCCACTAGTAGCGCCTGGTGGTAATGAGCAGTTCTTC. Protein product: CASRPLVAPGGNEQFF.

The rearrangement links TRBV27 to TRBJ2-2, with D unclear. Germline V gene data show CDR1 as MNHEY and CDR2 as SMNVEV (reference sequence). V was pared by 2 bases and J by 1 base, with 8 bases between. There are 15 residues in the CDR3. CDR3 sequence (DNA): TGTGCCAGCAGTTTAAGGTGGGGGAACACCGGGGAGCTGTTTTTT. Translated, it gives CASSLRWGNTGELFF.

This clonotype was recorded a few times. The chain joins TRBV7-9 to TRBJ2-7, with 7 nucleotides matching TRBD1. CDR3 length: 15 amino acids. V trimming: 1 base; J trimming: 2 bases; junction bases outside the gene matches: 5. Germline V gene lookup returns CDR1 SEHNR and CDR2 FQNEAQ (reference sequence). The CDR3 reads CASSLVAGGAYEQYF. The CDR3 DNA reads as TGTGCCAGCAGCTTAGTCGCAGGGGGAGCCTACGAGCAGTACTTC.

This clonotype was detected only a few times. This CDR3 reads CARNPSGKGTDTQYF. The DNA of the CDR3 is TGTGCCAGAAATCCCTCGGGGAAGGGCACAGATACGCAGTATTTT. The V gene is TRBV12-3 or TRBV12-4, the J gene TRBJ2-3, with D possibly being TRBD2 (5 bases). V was cut by 9 bases and J by 1 base, with 17 bases left in between. CDR3 length equals 15 residues.

In this sample, this clonotype turned up a few times. The rearrangement joins TRBV2 to TRBJ1-5, with TRBD1 identical over 7 bases. The CDR3 is 15 amino acids. The germline gives CDR1 SNHLY, CDR2 FYNNEI. With 4 bases clipped from V and 6 bases from J, the junction kept 9 bases outside the gene matches. The DNA of the CDR3 is TGTGCCAGCAGTGCAACAGGGGCGGCTAGTCAGCCCCAGCATTTT. Translating gives CASSATGAASQPQHF.

The table lists this clonotype with a few counts. This chain joins TRBV2 and TRBJ2-1; 8 positions match TRBD1. With 4 bases clipped from V and 6 bases from J, the junction kept 2 bases outside the gene matches. This CDR3 has 13 amino acids. CDR1 SNHLY and CDR2 FYNNEI come from the germline V gene. CDR3 amino acids: CASSATGGNEQFF. Written as DNA, the CDR3 is TGTGCCAGCAGTGCCACAGGGGGCAATGAGCAGTTCTTC.

This clonotype was picked up one time. The rearrangement joins TRBV24-1 to TRBJ2-1; 8 positions match TRBD2. The CDR3 sequence is 16 residues long. CDR1 is KGHDR, CDR2 SFDVKD, per germline. After removal of 4 bases from V and 8 bases from J, the junction contained 12 bases not matched to a gene. The DNA of the CDR3 is TGTGCCACCAGTGACGAAGGGGCGGGGGGAAGGGATGAGCAGTTCTTC. Translated, it gives CATSDEGAGGRDEQFF.

This clonotype was recorded at least ten times. This sequence joins TRBV29-1 and TRBJ2-1; D gene uncertain. Germline V lookup: CDR1 SQVTM, CDR2 ANQGSEA. Deletions cut 6 bases from V and 0 bases from J, with 6 bases between. The CDR3 is 12 residues long. The CDR3: CSVVSSYNEQFF. CDR3 DNA: TGCAGCGTCGTTAGCTCCTACAATGAGCAGTTCTTC.

This clonotype was seen many times. V is TRBV6-5 and J is TRBJ2-5; D remains ambiguous. The CDR3 contains 12 residues. The ends were cut back, 7 bases at V and 0 bases at J, with 6 bases in the middle. The germline V gene has CDR1 MNHEY and CDR2 SVGAGI. The CDR3 DNA reads as TGTGCCAGCAAATCTTACCAAGAGACCCAGTACTTC. It codes for CASKSYQETQYF.